The entry below describes one TCR beta chain. V was pared by 5 bases and J by 2 bases, with 13 bases between. The CDR3 spans 14 residues. Germline values: CDR1 PRHDT, CDR2 FYEKMQ (reference sequence). The data are from a study of blood T cell repertoires in COVID-19. Study information: Acute-phase and convalescent COVID-19 samples originated in the United States, Italy and Spain. Sources were T cells, B-cell-depleted T cells, or PBMCs; the material itself was cDNA or gDNA.

Clones were sequenced by immunoSEQ multiplex PCR, and TCRdb holds only the in-frame ones, with some missing. Here the sample spans 40,000 to 45,000 clones, about 85% being singletons. Material for sequencing was peripheral blood. The source of this sequence is a man in his fifties or sixties with acute or convalescent COVID-19. V and J are TRBV13 and TRBJ2-7, with D possibly being TRBD2 (7 bases). CDR3: CASSARGGPYEQYF. CDR3 nucleotide sequence: TGTGCCAGCAGCGCCCGCGGGGGCCCCTACGAGCAGTACTTC.